A selection of T cell receptor beta chains follows, all from one sample in a study of radiotherapy plus CTLA-4 blockade in lung cancer. TCRdb's table, derived via immunoSEQ multiplex PCR, lists solely in-frame clones and lacks some. The sample has around 95,000 clones, 80% to 90% seen once. The source material was peripheral blood, sampled from a patient treated with radiotherapy plus ipilimumab. The origin of the receptors is a human donor with non-small cell lung cancer who had stable disease on radiotherapy plus ipilimumab. CDR3s include the opening cysteine and the closing phenylalanine or tryptophan. Fields, in order: J gene, D gene, V gene, CDR3 protein. The D gene is left open where the match is weak.

TRBJ2-1 TRBD1 TRBV7-2 CASSPGTGNHNEQFF
TRBJ1-4 . TRBV11-1 CASSGETGGAEKLFF
TRBJ2-2 . TRBV27 CASSPRQEINTGELFF
TRBJ2-1 . TRBV7-6 CASSLDASLYNEQFF
TRBJ1-2 . TRBV28 CASSTYNGYTF
TRBJ2-4 TRBD1 TRBV27 CASYPRYRGQGSKNIQYF
TRBJ2-2 . TRBV27 CASTTAGDTGELFF
TRBJ2-5 TRBD2 TRBV10-2 CASSESAGGPKTQYF
TRBJ2-1 . TRBV19 CASSPWTSSYNEQFF
TRBJ2-1 TRBD2 TRBV9 CASSPGGLASYNEQFF